The rows below give T cell receptor beta chains drawn from one sample of a study of graft-versus-host responses after intestinal transplantation. No antigen has been assigned to these receptors. Some clones are missing from TCRdb's copy, which holds only in-frame ones; the method was immunoSEQ multiplex PCR. Of about 100,000 clones in the sample, 91% were seen once. The sequenced sample was unstimulated CD4+ T cells sorted from spleen or lymph node cells, obtained before transplant. These receptors all come from a human donor who was the organ donor for an intestinal transplant. CDR3s include the opening cysteine and the closing phenylalanine or tryptophan. Fields, in order: CDR3 DNA, CDR3 protein, CDR3 length, D gene, J gene, clone size, V gene. A D gene is named only where the DNA matches it firmly. Some rows mark clone size as missing; the rest say once, few, many or name a class of expanded clone.

TGTGCCAGCAGGTCCCTAGCGGGGGGGCCCGGGGAGCTGTTTTTT	CASRSLAGGPGELFF	15	TRBD2	TRBJ2-2	-	TRBV2
TGTGCCAGCAGTTACGCTAGCGGGGTGGCCCAACCGCAGTACTTC	CASSYASGVAQPQYF	15	TRBD2	TRBJ2-7	-	TRBV6-6
TGCAGCGTTCAGGGGGCGAGCACAGATACGCAGTATTTT	CSVQGASTDTQYF	13	TRBD1	TRBJ2-3	-	TRBV29-1
TGTGCCAGCTCACCAAACAGAGATAATTCACCCCTCCACTTT	CASSPNRDNSPLHF	14	-	TRBJ1-6	few	TRBV18
TGCGCCAGCAGCCACGACAGGTACACTGAAGCTTTCTTT	CASSHDRYTEAFF	13	-	TRBJ1-1	few	TRBV4-3
TGTGCCAGCAGTTCGGGACAGGGGACCGGGGAGCTGTTTTTT	CASSSGQGTGELFF	14	TRBD1	TRBJ2-2	-	TRBV6-5
TGTGCCAGCAGTTATGGAGTGTTAGCCAAAAACATTCAGTACTTC	CASSYGVLAKNIQYF	15	-	TRBJ2-4	-	TRBV6-5
TGTGCCACCGAAGGGGTAGGGGTGAACACTGAAGCTTTCTTT	CATEGVGVNTEAFF	14	-	TRBJ1-1	-	TRBV6-1
TGTGCCAGCAGTTTACTGGACAAGTCCTACGAGCAGTACTTC	CASSLLDKSYEQYF	14	-	TRBJ2-7	-	TRBV27
TGTGCCAGTAGTGCGACAGGGACAGATACGCAGTATTTT	CASSATGTDTQYF	13	TRBD1	TRBJ2-3	-	TRBV19
TGTGCCAGCAGCCAAGTCTCGGGGGATGGCTATGGCTACACCTTC	CASSQVSGDGYGYTF	15	-	TRBJ1-2	-	TRBV4-2
TGTGCTAGTGGTTTCCGAGGAGTAGGGACTAGCGGGGGGGCCTTGGGTACGCAGTATTTT	CASGFRGVGTSGGALGTQYF	20	TRBD2	TRBJ2-3	-	TRBV12-5
TGTGCCAGCAGCTTAGACAGGTCAGGGCAGCCCCAGCATTTT	CASSLDRSGQPQHF	14	-	TRBJ1-5	-	TRBV11-2
TGCGCCAGCAGCATGCGCTACAATGAGCAGTTCTTC	CASSMRYNEQFF	12	-	TRBJ2-1	-	TRBV5-1
TGTGCCATCAGTGCCGCAGGGAACTCCTACGAGCAGTACTTC	CAISAAGNSYEQYF	14	-	TRBJ2-7	-	TRBV10-3
TGTGCCAGCAGTTTACTCGCCCTCCGGGGCAATGAGCAGTTCTTC	CASSLLALRGNEQFF	15	-	TRBJ2-1	-	TRBV27
TGTGCCAGCAGGGGAGAGACAGGGGTGAGGAGCGAGCAGTACTTC	CASRGETGVRSEQYF	15	TRBD1	TRBJ2-7	-	TRBV27